The clone carrying this T cell receptor (beta chain) was observed a few times. At one end the junction does not follow the germline gene, possibly because of a read error. MiXCR was run by TCRdb on the PCR reads, yielding one entry per CDR3 protein. The sample shows 10,000 to 15,000 distinct CDR3 sequences, roughly 60% of them seen only once. Germline V gene sequence: CDR1 MNHNS, CDR2 SASEGT. The CDR3 totals 16 residues. The sample is drawn from a study of CD4 and CD8 cells across lung adenocarcinoma regions. Samples came from patients with localized non-small cell lung adenocarcinoma. This chain uses TRBV6-1 with TRBJ2-5; 9 bases line up with TRBD2. What was sequenced was CD8+ T cells from the margin of a lung tumor. The sequence came from a female donor with lung adenocarcinoma. The CD4 and CD8 labels of this study may be unreliable. The CDR3, as DNA: TGTGCCAGCGGTGGTAGCGGGGGCCGAGACCAAGAGACGCAGTACTTC. Translated, it gives CASGGSGGRDQETQYF.